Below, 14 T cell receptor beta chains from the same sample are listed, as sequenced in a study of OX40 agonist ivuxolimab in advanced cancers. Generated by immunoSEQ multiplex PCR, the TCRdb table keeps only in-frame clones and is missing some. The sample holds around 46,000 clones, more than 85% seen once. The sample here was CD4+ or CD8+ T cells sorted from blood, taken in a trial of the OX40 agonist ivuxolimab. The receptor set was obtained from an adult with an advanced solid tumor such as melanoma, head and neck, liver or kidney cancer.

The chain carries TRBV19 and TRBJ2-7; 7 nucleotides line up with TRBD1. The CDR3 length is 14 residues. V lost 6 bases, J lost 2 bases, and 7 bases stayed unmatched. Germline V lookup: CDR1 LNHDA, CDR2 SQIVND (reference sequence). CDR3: CASSPTGPTYEQYF. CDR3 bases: TGTGCCAGTAGCCCGACAGGGCCTACCTACGAGCAGTACTTC.

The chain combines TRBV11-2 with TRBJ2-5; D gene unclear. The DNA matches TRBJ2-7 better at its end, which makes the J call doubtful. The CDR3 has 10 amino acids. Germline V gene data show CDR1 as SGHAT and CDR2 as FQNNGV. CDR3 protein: CASSSYEQYF. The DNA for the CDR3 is TGTGCCAGCAGCTCCTACGAGCAGTACTTC.

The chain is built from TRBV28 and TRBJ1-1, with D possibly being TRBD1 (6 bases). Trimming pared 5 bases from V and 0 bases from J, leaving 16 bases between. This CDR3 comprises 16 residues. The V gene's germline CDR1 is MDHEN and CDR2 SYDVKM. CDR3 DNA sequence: TGTGCCAGCAGTACACGGATACAGGGAATGAACACTGAAGCTTTCTTT. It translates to CASSTRIQGMNTEAFF.

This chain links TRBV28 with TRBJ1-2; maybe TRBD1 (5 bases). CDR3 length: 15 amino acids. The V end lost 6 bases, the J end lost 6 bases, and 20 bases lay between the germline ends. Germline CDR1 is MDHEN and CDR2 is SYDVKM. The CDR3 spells CASSIKKEGRHGYTF. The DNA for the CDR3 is TGTGCCAGCAGCATTAAAAAGGAGGGGAGACATGGCTACACCTTC.

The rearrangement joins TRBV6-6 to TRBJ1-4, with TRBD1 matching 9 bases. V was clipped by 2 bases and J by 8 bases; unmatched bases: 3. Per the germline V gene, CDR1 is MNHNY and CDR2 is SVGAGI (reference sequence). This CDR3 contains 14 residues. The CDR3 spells CASSYGQGREKLFF. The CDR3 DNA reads TGTGCCAGCAGTTACGGACAGGGGCGCGAAAAACTGTTTTTT.

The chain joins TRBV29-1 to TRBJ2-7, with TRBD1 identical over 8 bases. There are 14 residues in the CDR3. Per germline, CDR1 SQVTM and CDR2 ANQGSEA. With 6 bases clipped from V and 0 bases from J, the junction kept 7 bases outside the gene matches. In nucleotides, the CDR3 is TGCAGCGTCCTGGGACAGGATAACTCCTACGAGCAGTACTTC. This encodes CSVLGQDNSYEQYF.

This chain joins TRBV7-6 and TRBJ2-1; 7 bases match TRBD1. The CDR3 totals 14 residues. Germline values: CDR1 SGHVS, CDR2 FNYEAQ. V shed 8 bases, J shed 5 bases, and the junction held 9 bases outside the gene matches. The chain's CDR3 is CASAPGQSHNEQFF. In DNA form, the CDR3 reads TGTGCCAGCGCACCGGGACAGAGTCACAATGAGCAGTTCTTC.

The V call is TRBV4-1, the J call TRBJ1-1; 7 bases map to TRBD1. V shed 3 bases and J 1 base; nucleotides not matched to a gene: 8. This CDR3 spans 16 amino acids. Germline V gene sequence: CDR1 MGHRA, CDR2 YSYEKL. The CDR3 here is CASSQEQGLKNTEAFF. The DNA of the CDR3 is TGCGCCAGCAGCCAGGAACAGGGGTTAAAGAACACTGAAGCTTTCTTT.

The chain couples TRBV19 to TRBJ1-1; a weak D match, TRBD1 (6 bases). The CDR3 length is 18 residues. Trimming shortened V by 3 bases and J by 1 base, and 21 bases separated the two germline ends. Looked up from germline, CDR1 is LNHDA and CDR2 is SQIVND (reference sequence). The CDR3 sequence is CASSISGQTRGWNTEAFF. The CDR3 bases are TGTGCCAGTAGTATCTCCGGACAGACGAGGGGATGGAACACTGAAGCTTTCTTT.

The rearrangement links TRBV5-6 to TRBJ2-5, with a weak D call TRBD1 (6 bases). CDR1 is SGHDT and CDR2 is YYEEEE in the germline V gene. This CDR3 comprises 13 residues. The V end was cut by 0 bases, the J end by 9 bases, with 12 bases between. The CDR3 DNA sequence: TGTGCCAGCAGCTTGGGGGGGCATCAGCCCCAGTACTTC. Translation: CASSLGGHQPQYF.

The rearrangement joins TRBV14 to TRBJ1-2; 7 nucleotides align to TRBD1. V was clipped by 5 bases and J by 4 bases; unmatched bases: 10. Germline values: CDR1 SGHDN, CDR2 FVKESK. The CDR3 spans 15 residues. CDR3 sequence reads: CASSFPGGGVYGYTF. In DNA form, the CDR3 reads TGTGCCAGCAGCTTCCCGGGAGGGGGCGTCTATGGCTACACCTTC.

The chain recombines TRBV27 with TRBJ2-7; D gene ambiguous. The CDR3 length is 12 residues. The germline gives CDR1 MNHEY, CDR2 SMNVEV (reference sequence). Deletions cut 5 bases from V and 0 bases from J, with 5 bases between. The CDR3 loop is CASSPHSYEQYF. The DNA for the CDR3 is TGTGCCAGCAGTCCCCACTCCTACGAGCAGTACTTC.

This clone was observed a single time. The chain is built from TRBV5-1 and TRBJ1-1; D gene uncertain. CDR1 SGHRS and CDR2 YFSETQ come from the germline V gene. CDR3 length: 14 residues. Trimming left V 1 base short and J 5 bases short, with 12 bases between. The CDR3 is CASSLWDRGTEAFF. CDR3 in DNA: TGCGCCAGCAGCTTGTGGGATCGAGGGACTGAAGCTTTCTTT.

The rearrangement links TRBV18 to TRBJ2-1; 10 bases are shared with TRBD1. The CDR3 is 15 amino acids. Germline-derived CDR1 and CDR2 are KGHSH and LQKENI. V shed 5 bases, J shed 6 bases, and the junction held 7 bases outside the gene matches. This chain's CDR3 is CASSDRDRGSNEQFF. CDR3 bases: TGTGCCAGCTCAGACCGGGACAGGGGATCCAATGAGCAGTTCTTC.